These 18 T cell receptor beta chains originate from one sample sequenced in a study of shared clonotypes between healthy human individuals. Libraries were prepared by immunoSEQ multiplex PCR; TCRdb keeps only in-frame clonotypes and omits some of them. The data show 800,000 to 950,000 clones, with 90% to 98% seen just once and 0.2% to 0.25% held by the top ten. Naive-designated CD8 cells lacked CD45RO, were positively enriched for CCR7, and omitted terminally differentiated effector memory CD45RA+ cells. Sequenced: naive CD8+ T cells sorted from blood. Receptor source: a man younger than 45 in good health.

The chain uses TRBV27 and TRBJ2-1; D perhaps matches TRBD2 (6 bases). Trimming removed 7 bases from V and 5 bases from J, with 12 bases in between. CDR3 length: 13 amino acids. Germline V gene sequence: CDR1 MNHEY, CDR2 SMNVEV (reference sequence). This chain's CDR3 is CASTRGINNEQFF. The CDR3 DNA follows: TGTGCCAGCACTCGGGGGATAAACAATGAGCAGTTCTTC.

The rearrangement joins TRBV7-2 to TRBJ2-7, with D maybe TRBD2 (5 bases). The CDR3 is 14 amino acids. Trimming took 1 base from V and 2 from J, leaving 9 bases between them. Germline-derived CDR1 and CDR2 are SGHTA and FQGNSA. Here the CDR3 reads CASSLVLGTYEQYF. The DNA of the CDR3 is TGTGCCAGCAGCTTAGTACTAGGGACCTACGAGCAGTACTTC.

The V and J genes are TRBV9 and TRBJ2-3; D perhaps matches TRBD2 (6 bases). Trimming removed 3 bases at V and 4 bases at J, with 24 bases between. This CDR3 region has 18 residues. Per the germline V gene, CDR1 is SGDLS and CDR2 is YYNGEE. CDR3 in amino acids: CASSAWGDPRNGADTQYF. The CDR3 nucleotides are TGTGCCAGCAGCGCCTGGGGGGACCCACGTAATGGGGCAGATACGCAGTATTTT.

V gene TRBV7-9 combines with J gene TRBJ1-5; D is ambiguous. CDR1 SEHNR and CDR2 FQNEAQ come from the germline V gene (reference sequence). V lost 3 bases, J lost 4 bases, and 10 bases lay in between. The CDR3 has 14 residues. CDR3 in amino acids: CASSLRPGNQPQHF. DNA of the CDR3: TGTGCCAGCAGCTTGAGGCCCGGGAATCAGCCCCAGCATTTT.

The rearrangement uses TRBV9 and TRBJ2-2, with 9 bases matching TRBD2. Germline CDR1 reads SGDLS; CDR2 reads YYNGEE. After removal of 0 bases from V and 3 bases from J, the junction contained 6 bases not matched to a gene. This CDR3 is built from 17 residues. The CDR3: CASSVEAGGIDTGELFF. CDR3 DNA: TGTGCCAGCAGCGTAGAGGCGGGAGGGATTGACACCGGGGAGCTGTTTTTT.

This clone appeared once. This chain connects TRBV7-8 to TRBJ2-7; 8 positions match TRBD2. The CDR3 sequence is 14 residues long. Trimming removed 5 bases from V and 3 bases from J; junction bases left unmatched: 6. CDR1 and CDR2 (germline): SGHVS, FQNEAQ. The CDR3 region has the DNA TGTGCCAGCAGCCACGGGACTAGGATCTACGAGCAGTACTTC. It is translated as CASSHGTRIYEQYF.

The chain carries TRBV7-2 and TRBJ2-5; D perhaps matches TRBD2 (6 bases). CDR3 length: 15 residues. CDR1 is SGHTA, CDR2 FQGNSA, per germline. V lost 4 bases and J lost 0, with 12 bases in between. The CDR3 loop reads CASSSGAMNQETQYF. DNA of the CDR3: TGTGCCAGCAGCTCGGGAGCGATGAACCAAGAGACCCAGTACTTC. Filled out from reference TRBV7-2 and TRBJ2-5, the complete variable domain reads GAGVSQSPSNKVTEKGKDVELRCDPISGHTALYWYRQSLGQGLEFLIYFQGNSAPDKSGLPSDRFSAERTGGSVSTLTIQRTQQEDSAVYLCASSSGAMNQETQYFGPGTRLLVL.

The genes are TRBV5-1 and TRBJ2-3; 12 bases fit TRBD2. The CDR3 loop spans 16 amino acids. CDR1 SGHRS and CDR2 YFSETQ come from the germline V gene. V dropped 2 bases and J dropped 4; count of bases not matched to a gene: 5. The CDR3 sequence: CASSLRLAGVADTQYF. CDR3 nucleotides: TGCGCCAGCAGCTTAAGACTAGCGGGAGTGGCAGATACGCAGTATTTT.

CDR3 DNA sequence: TGCGCCAGCAGCTTGGAGGTACTGATCGGGGAGCAGTACTTC. Amino acids: CASSLEVLIGEQYF. V usage is TRBV5-1 and J usage is TRBJ2-7; no reliable D call. The CDR3 runs 14 residues. Deletions cut 0 bases from V and 7 bases from J, with 14 bases between. Germline-derived CDR1 and CDR2 are SGHRS and YFSETQ.

The chain couples TRBV9 to TRBJ2-5; D might be TRBD2 (5 bases). The CDR3 is 15 amino acids. CDR1 SGDLS and CDR2 YYNGEE come from the germline V gene. V shed 4 bases and J shed 5 bases, with 18 bases lying between them. The CDR3 nucleotides read TGTGCCAGCAGCCCCGGACTCGGAAGACACGAGACCCAGTACTTC. Residues: CASSPGLGRHETQYF.

This chain links TRBV27 with TRBJ2-1; no definite D call. CDR3 length: 12 amino acids. Germline lookup yields CDR1 MNHEY and CDR2 SMNVEV (reference sequence). Trimming left V 3 bases short and J 6 bases short, with 6 bases between. CDR3 in DNA: TGTGCCAGCAGTTTTCACCCCAATGAGCAGTTCTTC. Amino acid sequence: CASSFHPNEQFF.

This clone was counted a single time. The J gene is TRBJ2-3, the V gene TRBV5-4, with TRBD2 matching over 9 bases. This CDR3 is built from 15 residues. Per germline, CDR1 SGHNT and CDR2 YYREEE (reference sequence). V gave up 4 bases and J gave up 4 bases; unmatched junction bases: 7. The CDR3 is CASSRGLAGADTQYF. For the CDR3, the DNA is TGTGCCAGCAGCCGGGGACTAGCAGGCGCAGATACGCAGTATTTT.

This chain uses TRBV29-1 with TRBJ2-3, with 8 bases identical to TRBD2. The V gene end was trimmed by 3 bases and the J gene end by 1 base; junction bases not matched to a gene: 12. This CDR3 has 17 amino acids. CDR1 SQVTM and CDR2 ANQGSEA come from the germline V gene. The CDR3 DNA is TGCAGCGTTGAGGGGGGTACTAGCGGAAAGCGCACAGATACGCAGTATTTT. Amino acids: CSVEGGTSGKRTDTQYF.

The rearrangement joins TRBV11-2 to TRBJ2-1, with no clear D. The V gene's germline CDR1 is SGHAT and CDR2 FQNNGV. Trimming cost V 3 bases and J 12 bases, with 9 bases left between them. This CDR3 is built from 11 residues. The CDR3: CASSFSVAQFF. The DNA for the CDR3 is TGTGCCAGCAGCTTCAGCGTGGCGCAGTTCTTC. Full variable domain (remainder filled in from reference TRBV11-2 and TRBJ2-1): EAGVAQSPRYKIIEKRQSVAFWCNPISGHATLYWYQQILGQGPKLLIQFQNNGVVDDSQLPKDRFSAERLKGVDSTLKIQPAKLEDSAVYLCASSFSVAQFFGPGTRLTVL.

The chain combines TRBV11-2 with TRBJ2-7; tentative D call: TRBD2 (6 bases). Trimming left V 8 bases short and J 7 bases short, with 9 bases between. The CDR3 runs 10 residues. Germline V lookup: CDR1 SGHAT, CDR2 FQNNGV. CDR3 region: CASGAGEQYF. CDR3 in DNA: TGTGCCAGCGGGGCGGGAGAGCAGTACTTC.

The chain couples TRBV15 to TRBJ2-5; 8 bases line up with TRBD1. The CDR3 is 15 amino acids. The trim removed 2 bases at V and 11 bases at J, leaving 13 bases unmatched. In germline, CDR1 is LNHNV, CDR2 YYDKDF (reference sequence). This CDR3 reads CATSRRGQASIQQYF. The CDR3 nucleotides read TGTGCCACCAGCAGACGGGGACAGGCGAGTATTCAGCAGTACTTC. The full variable domain, in which reference TRBV15 and TRBJ2-5 provide the parts outside the CDR3, is DAMVIQNPRYQVTQFGKPVTLSCSQTLNHNVMYWYQQKSSQAPKLLFHYYDKDFNNEADTPDNFQSRRPNTSFCFLDIRSPGLGDTAMYLCATSRRGQASIQQYFGPGTRLLVL.

Of note for this clone: This sample includes further DNA sequences coding for the same CDR3. This sequence joins TRBV27 and TRBJ2-7; 7 bases align to TRBD2. The CDR3 spans 13 residues. Germline-derived CDR1 and CDR2 are MNHEY and SMNVEV (reference sequence). Trimming cost V 2 bases and J 4 bases; bases outside gene matches: 2. CDR3 sequence: CASSLAGGYEQYF. CDR3 bases: TGTGCCAGCAGTTTAGCCGGGGGGTACGAGCAGTACTTC.

The rearrangement uses TRBV29-1 and TRBJ2-1, with TRBD2 matching 7 bases. The ends lost 6 bases at V and 1 base at J; junction bases unmatched: 9. The germline CDR1 and CDR2 sequences are SQVTM and ANQGSEA. The length of the CDR3 is 15 residues. The CDR3 DNA sequence: TGCAGCGTGTTGGCGGGGGAGACTTCCTACAATGAGCAGTTCTTC. It encodes CSVLAGETSYNEQFF.